Following are 23 T cell receptor beta chains from one sample sequenced in a study of OX40 agonist ivuxolimab in advanced cancers. The table came from immunoSEQ multiplex PCR; TCRdb's copy has only in-frame clones and leaves some out. The profile shows tens of thousands of clones, approximately 89% of them singletons. The material was CD4+ or CD8+ T cells sorted from blood, obtained in a trial of the OX40 agonist ivuxolimab. The receptors stem from an adult with an advanced solid tumor such as melanoma, head and neck, liver or kidney cancer.

This clone has just a few counts. The chain combines TRBV11-1 with TRBJ2-7; weak D call: TRBD1 (5 bases). V was shortened by 2 bases and J by 6 bases, with 14 bases between the two germline ends. Germline loops: CDR1 SGHAT, CDR2 FQDESV (reference sequence). This CDR3 has 14 amino acids. CDR3 in amino acids: CASSLFTFQGEQYF. CDR3 DNA sequence: TGTGCCAGCAGCTTATTCACTTTCCAGGGCGAGCAGTACTTC. The variable domain in full, completed from reference TRBV11-1 and TRBJ2-7, reads EAEVAQSPRYKITEKSQAVAFWCDPISGHATLYWYRQILGQGPELLVQFQDESVVDDSQLPKDRFSAERLKGVDSTLKIQPAELGDSAMYLCASSLFTFQGEQYFGPGTRLTVT.

J is TRBJ2-7 and V is TRBV9, with a weak D call TRBD2 (6 bases). The V end lost 0 bases, the J end lost 1 base, and 8 bases lay between the germline ends. This CDR3 is 14 amino acids long. Germline CDR1 and CDR2: SGDLS and YYNGEE. In nucleotides, the CDR3 is TGTGCCAGCAGCGTAGGGGGGGAGTCCTACGAGCAGTACTTC. It encodes CASSVGGESYEQYF.

The rearrangement links TRBV5-6 to TRBJ2-7; 13 positions match TRBD2. The CDR3 is made up of 18 amino acids. Germline CDR1 SGHDT, CDR2 YYEEEE. The V gene end was trimmed by 4 bases and the J gene end by 0 bases; junction bases not matched to a gene: 10. The chain's CDR3 is CASSTTRLAGGPSYEQYF. Written as DNA, the CDR3 is TGTGCCAGCAGCACTACGAGACTAGCGGGAGGTCCCTCCTACGAGCAGTACTTC.

The chain joins TRBV30 to TRBJ2-7; D perhaps matches TRBD2 (5 bases). The CDR3 extends over 14 amino acids. Germline CDR1 GTSNPN, CDR2 SVGIG (reference sequence). V shed 3 bases and J shed 3 bases, with 15 bases lying between them. The CDR3 nucleotides read TGTGCCTGGAGATCTACTAGAAAGCGCTACGAGCAGTACTTC. This codes for CAWRSTRKRYEQYF.

This clone is a singleton in its sample. This chain links TRBV5-6 with TRBJ1-1; D is unresolved. The CDR3 loop spans 12 amino acids. Germline V gene lookup returns CDR1 SGHDT and CDR2 YYEEEE. V was pared by 0 bases and J by 8 bases, with 8 bases between. CDR3 DNA sequence: TGTGCCAGCAGCTTGGGGCGGCGAGAAGCTTTCTTT. It specifies CASSLGRREAFF.

A single count supports this clone. The chain combines TRBV28 with TRBJ2-1; 7 bases map to TRBD2. V shed 3 bases and J 0 bases; nucleotides not matched to a gene: 8. The CDR3 loop spans 17 amino acids. In germline, CDR1 is MDHEN, CDR2 SYDVKM. In DNA, the CDR3 is TGTGCCAGCAGTTTCGCGCGTCAGCGGGACTCCTACAATGAGCAGTTCTTC. Its translation: CASSFARQRDSYNEQFF.

The V call is TRBV5-5, the J call TRBJ1-2; maybe TRBD1 (5 bases). CDR1 is SGHKS and CDR2 is YYEKEE in the germline V gene (reference sequence). Deletions cut 0 bases from V and 4 bases from J, with 7 bases between. This CDR3 spans 13 amino acids. In DNA, the CDR3 is TGTGCCAGCAGCTTGGGGGGCTCCTATGGCTACACCTTC. It codes for CASSLGGSYGYTF.

With regard to this clone: Other DNA variants within this sample encode the same CDR3. The CDR3 bases are TGTGCCAGCAGCTCGGGGGGGAGCAATCAGCCCCAGCATTTT. Amino acids: CASSSGGSNQPQHF. The chain employs TRBV28 and TRBJ1-5, with TRBD1 as a possible D gene (5 bases). CDR1 is MDHEN, CDR2 SYDVKM, per germline. V dropped 6 bases and J dropped 1 base, with 10 bases sitting between them. The CDR3 totals 14 residues.

The DNA for the CDR3 is TGTGCCACCAGCAAGACGACAGGTTACAATCAGCCCCAGCATTTT. Amino acids: CATSKTTGYNQPQHF. The V and J genes are TRBV15 and TRBJ1-5, with D perhaps TRBD1 (6 bases). V was clipped by 4 bases and J by 3 bases, with 13 bases between them. This CDR3 spans 15 amino acids. Per the germline V gene, CDR1 is LNHNV and CDR2 is YYDKDF (reference sequence).

A few counts support this clone. J is TRBJ2-7 and V is TRBV6-6, with 8 bases that match TRBD1. This CDR3 is 13 amino acids long. The V and J ends lost 5 bases and 1 base, in that order; junction bases with no gene match: 1. Germline CDR1 MNHNY, CDR2 SVGAGI (reference sequence). This CDR3 reads CASSDRGSYEQYF. The CDR3 region has the DNA TGTGCCAGCAGTGACAGGGGATCCTACGAGCAGTACTTC.

The rearrangement uses TRBV4-3 and TRBJ1-6; no clear D gene. Between the trimmed V and J ends, which lost 0 bases and 5 bases, there was a span of 8 bases. The CDR3 consists of 15 residues. The V gene's germline CDR1 is LGHNA and CDR2 YSLEER. The DNA of the CDR3 is TGCGCCAGCAGCCAAGATATAACAGATAATTCACCCCTCCACTTT. Amino acids: CASSQDITDNSPLHF.

The DNA for the CDR3 is TGTGCCACCAGCAGAGATATCGTCTCCTACGAGCAGTACTTC. Translating gives CATSRDIVSYEQYF. The gene calls are TRBV15 and TRBJ2-7; D ambiguous. Germline CDR1 LNHNV, CDR2 YYDKDF (reference sequence). V was shortened by 0 bases and J by 0 bases, with 6 bases between the two germline ends. CDR3 length: 14 amino acids.

The chain is built from TRBV30 and TRBJ2-1, with TRBD1 as a possible D gene (6 bases). CDR1 and CDR2 from the germline V gene are GTSNPN and SVGIG (reference sequence). Trimming cost V 5 bases and J 1 base, with 15 bases left between them. The CDR3 runs to 15 residues. The CDR3 DNA is TGTGCCTGGGATCAGAGGACAGCGTCCTACAATGAGCAGTTCTTC. Residues: CAWDQRTASYNEQFF.

The chain has TRBV18 and TRBJ1-2, with 9 bases identical to TRBD1. The V gene end was trimmed by 6 bases and the J gene end by 6 bases; junction bases not matched to a gene: 8. The CDR3 contains 14 residues. Germline V gene lookup returns CDR1 KGHSH and CDR2 LQKENI. For the CDR3, the DNA is TGTGCCAGCTCCTCGGGACAGGGAGGGGATGGCTACACCTTC. Protein: CASSSGQGGDGYTF.

CDR3 protein: CASSVQGSQETQYF. CDR3 bases: TGTGCCAGTAGCGTACAGGGTTCACAAGAGACCCAGTACTTC. The chain recombines TRBV19 with TRBJ2-5; D may be TRBD1 (6 bases). V was clipped by 6 bases and J by 2 bases, with 13 bases between them. Germline lookup yields CDR1 LNHDA and CDR2 SQIVND (reference sequence). This CDR3 comprises 14 residues.

This clone appeared a single time. The V and J genes are TRBV29-1 and TRBJ2-6, with D uncertain. The CDR3 length is 15 residues. Germline V CDR1 and CDR2: SQVTM, ANQGSEA. Trimming removed 5 bases from V and 0 bases from J, with 11 bases in between. CDR3 amino acids: CSVLTPYSGANVLTF. The CDR3 DNA is TGCAGCGTTCTGACACCTTACTCTGGGGCCAACGTCCTGACTTTC.

This clone was recorded a few times. The chain joins TRBV14 to TRBJ2-7; TRBD1 might be the D (6 bases). The CDR3 has 16 residues. Trimming left V 4 bases short and J 3 bases short, with 19 bases between. Germline CDR1 SGHDN, CDR2 FVKESK. CDR3 residues: CASSPLGAGLSYEQYF. The CDR3 DNA is TGTGCCAGCAGCCCCCTGGGGGCAGGGTTAAGCTACGAGCAGTACTTC.

The CDR3 loop is CASSISGPEPAYGYTF. The CDR3 DNA reads as TGTGCCAGCAGCATTAGCGGCCCGGAGCCTGCCTATGGCTACACCTTC. V usage is TRBV7-8 and J usage is TRBJ1-2, with D unclear. Germline loops: CDR1 SGHVS, CDR2 FQNEAQ. V lost 5 bases and J lost 4, with 20 bases in between. The CDR3 consists of 16 residues.

This clone has a single count. The J gene is TRBJ1-2, the V gene TRBV9; 7 nucleotides line up with TRBD1. V lost 6 bases, J lost 2 bases, and 7 bases stayed unmatched. The length of the CDR3 is 14 residues. Per the germline V gene, CDR1 is SGDLS and CDR2 is YYNGEE. The CDR3 DNA reads TGTGCCAGCACCCGACAGGGAGGGAACTATGGCTACACCTTC. Translating gives CASTRQGGNYGYTF.

This chain joins TRBV18 and TRBJ2-5; D unclear. CDR1 is KGHSH, CDR2 LQKENI, per germline. With 6 bases removed from V and 3 bases from J, the gap between germline ends came to 8 bases. The CDR3 spans 12 residues. The CDR3 here is CASSGTEETQYF. The CDR3 nucleotides are TGTGCCAGCTCCGGTACCGAAGAGACCCAGTACTTC.

CDR3 loop: CASSLSRDTGELFF. The CDR3 bases are TGTGCCAGCAGTTTATCCAGGGACACCGGGGAGCTGTTTTTT. V usage is TRBV27 and J usage is TRBJ2-2; TRBD1 might be the D (5 bases). This CDR3 has 14 amino acids. Trimming took off 0 bases at V and 3 bases at J, with 5 bases between the two ends. Per the germline V gene, CDR1 is MNHEY and CDR2 is SMNVEV (reference sequence).

V and J are TRBV5-4 and TRBJ1-2; D might be TRBD1 (5 bases). The CDR3 extends over 13 amino acids. Germline V gene data show CDR1 as SGHNT and CDR2 as YYREEE (reference sequence). V lost 3 bases and J 4 bases, leaving 10 bases between the germline ends. CDR3 bases: TGTGCCAGCAGCTCCACAGGCCCCTATGGCTACACCTTC. It codes for CASSSTGPYGYTF.

The V gene is TRBV4-3, the J gene TRBJ2-2; D is unresolved. The germline V gene has CDR1 LGHNA and CDR2 YSLEER. Trimming left V 0 bases short and J 4 bases short, with 6 bases between. The CDR3 sequence is 14 residues long. The CDR3 bases are TGCGCCAGCAGCCAAGAAGCGCTCACCGGGGAGCTGTTTTTT. Its translation: CASSQEALTGELFF.